Following are 25 T cell receptor beta chains from one sample sequenced in a study of blood T cell repertoires in COVID-19. Sequenced by immunoSEQ multiplex PCR; TCRdb stores in-frame clones only, minus some. The sample holds roughly 100,000 clones, 87% seen once. The sequencing input was peripheral blood. Source of these receptors: a man in his fifties or sixties in a cohort sampled during active COVID-19.

This sequence joins TRBV19 and TRBJ1-5; TRBD1 matches at 8 bases. The CDR3 contains 14 residues. CDR1 is LNHDA and CDR2 is SQIVND in the germline V gene (reference sequence). Trimming at V came to 3 bases and at J to 6 bases, leaving 4 bases not matched to a gene. The DNA for the CDR3 is TGTGCCAGTAGTATTCAGGGGGCGGGTCAGCCCCAGCATTTT. Residues: CASSIQGAGQPQHF.

The genes are TRBV7-9 and TRBJ2-2, with D unclear. The CDR3 covers 11 residues. Germline V gives CDR1 SEHNR, CDR2 FQNEAQ (reference sequence). The V and J ends lost 5 bases and 4 bases respectively, with 2 bases between them. The CDR3 protein is CASSLTGELFF. The CDR3 DNA sequence: TGTGCCAGCAGCCTCACCGGGGAGCTGTTTTTT.

This chain uses TRBV24-1 with TRBJ1-2; 7 bases are a match to TRBD1. CDR3 length equals 15 residues. The V gene end was trimmed by 4 bases and the J gene end by 4 bases; junction bases not matched to a gene: 8. The germline V gene encodes CDR1 KGHDR and CDR2 SFDVKD. The CDR3 DNA reads TGTGCCACCAGTGACAAACAGGGGCCAGGCTATGGCTACACCTTC. Residues: CATSDKQGPGYGYTF.

The gene calls are TRBV27 and TRBJ2-7; the D gene is possibly TRBD1 (5 bases). V was shortened by 6 bases and J by 0 bases, with 18 bases between the two germline ends. Germline values: CDR1 MNHEY, CDR2 SMNVEV (reference sequence). There are 16 residues in the CDR3. CDR3 DNA: TGTGCCAGCAGCCCCCCCCAGGGTCCTGTCTCCTACGAGCAGTACGTC. Residues: CASSPPQGPVSYEQYV.

This chain links TRBV6-2 or TRBV6-3 with TRBJ2-5; the D gene is possibly TRBD2 (5 bases). V was trimmed by 1 base and J by 10 bases, leaving 19 bases between them. Germline CDR1 MNHEY, CDR2 SVGEGT. This CDR3 comprises 15 residues. CDR3: CASSYWTRLEGSQYF. CDR3 DNA sequence: TGTGCCAGCAGTTACTGGACGCGCTTGGAAGGGAGCCAGTACTTC.

The chain recombines TRBV4-2 with TRBJ1-3, with a tentative D call TRBD1 (5 bases). Germline CDR1 and CDR2: LGHNA and YNFKEQ. The CDR3 is 14 amino acids. Trimming cost V 1 base and J 4 bases, with 8 bases left between them. This chain's CDR3 is CASSQAGAGNTIYF. The CDR3 bases are TGTGCCAGCAGCCAAGCTGGGGCAGGAAACACCATATATTTT.

This chain connects TRBV11-2 to TRBJ2-3, with D perhaps TRBD1 (6 bases). The CDR3 extends over 14 amino acids. Germline V gene data show CDR1 as SGHAT and CDR2 as FQNNGV. V gave up 5 bases and J gave up 0 bases, with 9 bases separating them. CDR3 in DNA: TGTGCCAGCAGCGGGGACACAAGCACAGATACGCAGTATTTT. This gives the protein CASSGDTSTDTQYF.

This rearrangement joins TRBV19 to TRBJ1-2; 9 bases align to TRBD1. J gave up 6 bases and V 3 bases, and 8 bases lay outside the gene matches. The germline gives CDR1 LNHDA, CDR2 SQIVND (reference sequence). The CDR3 is 15 residues long. CDR3 protein: CASSMDGQGYDGYTF. The CDR3 DNA follows: TGTGCCAGTAGTATGGACGGACAGGGGTATGATGGCTACACCTTC. Based on the CDR3 plus reference TRBV19 and TRBJ1-2, the full variable domain is DGGITQSPKYLFRKEGQNVTLSCEQNLNHDAMYWYRQDPGQGLRLIYYSQIVNDFQKGDIAEGYSVSREKKESFPLTVTSAQKNPTAFYLCASSMDGQGYDGYTFGSGTRLTVV.

V usage is TRBV5-1 and J usage is TRBJ2-2, with a tentative D call TRBD2 (5 bases). CDR3 length: 15 amino acids. Germline CDR1 SGHRS, CDR2 YFSETQ. With 2 bases removed from V and 5 bases from J, the gap between germline ends came to 13 bases. CDR3 nucleotides: TGCGCCAGCAGCTTAAGCCGGGGAAGTACCGGGGAGCTGTTTTTT. It translates to CASSLSRGSTGELFF.

The chain employs TRBV18 and TRBJ2-5; maybe TRBD1 (6 bases). V dropped 6 bases and J dropped 6 bases, with 17 bases sitting between them. This CDR3 region has 14 residues. Germline V CDR1 and CDR2: KGHSH, LQKENI. The CDR3 DNA is TGTGCCAGCTCGGCAAACAGGGCAGGACAGACCCAGTACTTC. This encodes CASSANRAGQTQYF.

The rearrangement uses TRBV10-3 and TRBJ1-6; TRBD1 matches 7 bases. CDR1 and CDR2 (germline): ENHRY, SYGVKD. CDR3 length: 13 amino acids. The V segment lost 7 bases and the J segment 5 bases; nucleotides outside the gene matches: 2. CDR3: CAIKGTDNSPLHF. CDR3 nucleotides: TGTGCCATCAAAGGGACAGATAATTCACCCCTCCACTTT.

The chain links TRBV2 to TRBJ2-5; the D gene is possibly TRBD1 (5 bases). The CDR3 runs 17 residues. CDR1 is SNHLY and CDR2 is FYNNEI in the germline V gene. V was pared by 3 bases and J by 2 bases, with 19 bases between. As DNA, the CDR3 is TGTGCCAGCAGTGATCAGGGTGCGGAGCCGGAACAAGAGACCCAGTACTTC. It codes for CASSDQGAEPEQETQYF.

The chain is built from TRBV7-3 and TRBJ1-1, with TRBD1 matching over 9 bases. The CDR3 sequence is 14 residues long. Per the germline V gene, CDR1 is SGHTA and CDR2 is FQGTGA. V trimming: 5 bases; J trimming: 3 bases; junction bases outside the gene matches: 4. The CDR3 is CASSLTGGDTEAFF. CDR3 coding DNA: TGTGCCAGCAGCCTGACAGGGGGGGACACTGAAGCTTTCTTT.

The J gene is TRBJ1-5, the V gene TRBV6-2 or TRBV6-3, with 11 bases matching TRBD1. The junction had 2 bases not matched to a gene; V was cut back by 4 bases and J by 3 bases. Germline V lookup: CDR1 MNHEY, CDR2 SVGEGT. The CDR3 covers 15 residues. This CDR3 reads CASSWTGGLNQPQHF. The DNA for the CDR3 is TGTGCCAGCAGTTGGACAGGGGGCCTCAATCAGCCCCAGCATTTT.

The rearrangement uses TRBV21-1 and TRBJ1-5; the D call of TRBD1 is as the table states it, not checked on the DNA. TRBV21-1 is a pseudogene. The CDR3 sequence is 16 residues long. CDR3 coding DNA: TGTGCCAGCAGCCCGCCGGTACAGGGGAACTATCAGCCCCAGCATTTT. As protein: CASSPPVQGNYQPQHF.

This clone occurred once. The CDR3 sequence: CASSLEKGANEKLFF. The DNA for the CDR3 is TGTGCCAGCAGCTTGGAGAAGGGAGCTAATGAAAAACTGTTTTTT. This sequence joins TRBV5-4 and TRBJ1-4; D not certain. Germline loops: CDR1 SGHNT, CDR2 YYREEE (reference sequence). The CDR3 is 15 residues long. The germline V and J ends were trimmed by 0 bases and 3 bases, with 9 bases remaining between them.

This clone was recorded only once. The chain combines TRBV11-2 with TRBJ2-3, with 10 bases matching TRBD2. The CDR3 length is 16 residues. Trimming took 0 bases from V and 4 from J; bases not matched to a gene: 4. CDR1 is SGHAT, CDR2 FQNNGV, per germline. CDR3 residues: CASSLESGGASDTQYF. CDR3 nucleotide sequence: TGTGCCAGCAGCTTAGAAAGCGGGGGGGCCTCAGATACGCAGTATTTT.

The chain recombines TRBV19 with TRBJ1-5; D is unresolved. The V gene's germline CDR1 is LNHDA and CDR2 SQIVND (reference sequence). Trimming cost V 6 bases and J 0 bases, with 12 bases left between them. The CDR3 runs 15 residues. CDR3 sequence: CASRTTSYSNQPQHF. CDR3 in DNA: TGTGCCAGTAGAACTACTAGTTATAGCAATCAGCCCCAGCATTTT.

The rearrangement uses TRBV28 and TRBJ1-1, with a possible D match to TRBD1 (6 bases). This CDR3 contains 16 residues. V lost 3 bases and J lost 0, with 14 bases in between. Per germline, CDR1 MDHEN and CDR2 SYDVKM. The CDR3 nucleotides are TGTGCCAGCAGTTTTCTGAGCGGGGGGCTGAACACTGAAGCTTTCTTT. The encoded protein is CASSFLSGGLNTEAFF.

This chain links TRBV3-1 (or the pseudogene TRBV3-2) with TRBJ1-3, with D possibly being TRBD1 (6 bases). The CDR3 length is 16 residues. Germline values: CDR1 LGHDT, CDR2 YNNKEL (reference sequence). The V and J ends lost 1 base and 4 bases respectively, with 14 bases between them. The CDR3: CASSQVGGGAGNTIYF. The DNA for the CDR3 is TGTGCCAGCAGCCAAGTCGGGGGGGGCGCCGGAAACACCATATATTTT.

V gene TRBV6-1 combines with J gene TRBJ1-4; D gene uncertain. This CDR3 region has 14 residues. The V end lost 3 bases, the J end lost 4 bases, and 9 bases lay between the germline ends. Germline values: CDR1 MNHNS, CDR2 SASEGT. The CDR3 region has the DNA TGTGCCAGCAGTGATTTGAGGCTTAATGAAAAACTGTTTTTT. It is translated as CASSDLRLNEKLFF.

This clone was recorded once. V and J are TRBV21-1 and TRBJ2-5; the table gives TRBD2 as D, unverified against the DNA. TRBV21-1 is labeled a pseudogene. This CDR3 is 13 amino acids long. The CDR3 is CASSYLPQETQYF. The CDR3 bases are TGTGCCAGCAGCTACCTACCCCAAGAGACCCAGTACTTC.

This chain uses TRBV10-3 with TRBJ2-7; weak D call: TRBD2 (7 bases). Germline V gene data show CDR1 as ENHRY and CDR2 as SYGVKD. The V gene lost 8 bases and the J gene lost 2 bases, with 19 bases spanning the gap. The CDR3 contains 15 residues. The CDR3 region has the DNA TGTGCCATCCCGGAGGGCGGGGGCCCAACCTACGAGCAGTACTTC. Encoded protein: CAIPEGGGPTYEQYF.

In this sample, this clone turned up a few times. This chain connects TRBV5-5 to TRBJ1-5, with D unclear. Germline V gives CDR1 SGHKS, CDR2 YYEKEE (reference sequence). The ends were cut back, 1 base at V and 4 bases at J, with 9 bases in the middle. This CDR3 contains 14 residues. The CDR3 loop reads CASSLQVGNQPQHF. The CDR3 DNA follows: TGTGCCAGCAGCTTGCAAGTCGGGAATCAGCCCCAGCATTTT.

The rearrangement links TRBV9 to TRBJ2-4, with TRBD2 identical over 11 bases. The germline V gene has CDR1 SGDLS and CDR2 YYNGEE. V was pared by 4 bases and J by 5 bases, with 11 bases of the junction left unmatched. The CDR3 extends over 17 amino acids. CDR3 loop: CASSPGLAGPPENIQYF. The CDR3 bases are TGTGCCAGCAGCCCCGGACTAGCGGGTCCCCCGGAAAACATTCAGTACTTC.